The rows below give T cell receptor beta chains drawn from one sample of a study of beta chain features in type 1 diabetes. The repertoire was sequenced with immunoSEQ multiplex PCR; TCRdb's copy has only in-frame clones and lacks some. This table has 810,000 or so clones, roughly a sixth appearing once. Sequences were obtained from naive CD4+ T cells from blood. The source is a young woman in good health. CDR3s include the opening cysteine and the closing phenylalanine or tryptophan.

CDR3,V,J
CASSLSTGPYNEQFF,TRBV7-9,TRBJ2-1
CASSVVDPYEQYF,TRBV4-3,TRBJ2-7
CASSLMVSPLHF,TRBV28,TRBJ1-6
CASRWGDTEAFF,TRBV2,TRBJ1-1
CASSLMLAGSNQPQHF,TRBV28,TRBJ1-5
CASSPGQGNYGYTF,TRBV18,TRBJ1-2
CASSSDYLRPRGAYEQYF,TRBV5-1,TRBJ2-7
CASSWRTVTNTGELFF,TRBV5-1,TRBJ2-2
CASSSSSSGSRSETQYF,TRBV11-2,TRBJ2-5
CASRRVAGEGTQYF,TRBV2,TRBJ2-3
CATSRGGISGNTIYF,TRBV15,TRBJ1-3
CASSSSLNTGELFF,TRBV10-1,TRBJ2-2
CASTAYPRVTINYNEQFF,TRBV27,TRBJ2-1
CASSFSSGSAYEQYF,TRBV28,TRBJ2-7
CASSPLAGTDTQYF,TRBV5-1,TRBJ2-3
CASSDPAGTGSGTEAFF,TRBV5-1,TRBJ1-1
CASSPRVSSWYEQYF,TRBV7-6,TRBJ2-7
CASSPQQGRETQYF,TRBV18,TRBJ2-5
CASSLLSHTQYF,TRBV5-1,TRBJ2-3
CASSVEIGTSGYNEQFF,TRBV9,TRBJ2-1
CASRRDRQETQYF,TRBV5-4,TRBJ2-5
CASSPPPHNEQFF,TRBV9,TRBJ2-1
CASSGEPAADTQYF,TRBV7-2,TRBJ2-3
CASSLMASGAYEQYF,TRBV7-9,TRBJ2-7
CASSLPQLAGGREEQFF,TRBV28,TRBJ2-1
CASSPKNIQYF,TRBV7-9,TRBJ2-4
CASSLEGGRGKQFF,TRBV7-2,TRBJ2-1
CASSARGLAGAVEQFF,TRBV7-9,TRBJ2-1
CASTTLGQGPYEQYF,TRBV28,TRBJ2-7
CASSPGVSGVTDTQYF,TRBV9,TRBJ2-3